The table lists the clone carrying this T cell receptor (beta chain) with many counts. What it binds is unknown. The data derive from a study of response to subunit inactivated influenza vaccine. The J segment lost 2 bases and the V segment lost 1 base, leaving 5 bases of the junction unmatched. CDR1 and CDR2 (germline): SGHTA, FQGNSA. The CDR3 has 15 residues. TCRdb reanalysed the RT-PCR reads using MiXCR and keeps one entry per CDR3 protein. Here the sample spans 500,000 to 750,000 distinct CDR3 sequences, 13% to 15% being singletons. General study results and limits: It was the authors' suggestion that each seasonal influenza vaccination recruits few new T cells.

The clonotype comes from a man aged 50 to 59 who received an inactivated influenza vaccine. This specimen consisted of PBMCs from blood, obtained approximately 13 days after vaccination. The chain uses TRBV7-2 and TRBJ2-7, with 7 bases fitting TRBD1. The CDR3 coding sequence is TGTGCCAGCAGCTTAGTGGGTCAGGGGGCCTACGAGCAGTACTTC. It codes for CASSLVGQGAYEQYF.